This T cell receptor (beta chain) was recovered during a study of T cell repertoires in cytomegalovirus infection. Looking at the study overall: As its CMV epitopes, the study selected recently identified HLA-C-restricted and well-studied HLA-B-restricted targets. An indication of both CMV infection and matching HLA type came from public TCR beta signatures. Whole-study results and caveats: HLA-C-restricted CMV-specific TCR beta clonotypes prevailed in the ex vivo response.

TCRdb passed the reads through MiXCR, listing each CDR3 protein once. The data hold roughly 160,000 distinct CDR3 sequences, with roughly 22% observed a single time. This clonotype was recorded a few times. The antigen is undetermined. There are 13 residues in the CDR3. The ends were cut back, 5 bases at V and 5 bases at J, with 12 bases in the middle. CDR1 and CDR2 (germline): DFQATT, SNEGSKA (reference sequence). V gene TRBV20-1 combines with J gene TRBJ2-2; tentative D call: TRBD1 (5 bases). This TCR was recovered from a human donor in good health (CMV status not recorded). Some clones in this sample may be carry-over from other donors' samples. The sample consisted of CD8+ T cells from cultured PBMCs, taken from culture after CMV antigen stimulation. As DNA, the CDR3 is TGCAGTGCTCGTCAGCAGGGTACCGGGGAGCTGTTTTTT. It specifies CSARQQGTGELFF.